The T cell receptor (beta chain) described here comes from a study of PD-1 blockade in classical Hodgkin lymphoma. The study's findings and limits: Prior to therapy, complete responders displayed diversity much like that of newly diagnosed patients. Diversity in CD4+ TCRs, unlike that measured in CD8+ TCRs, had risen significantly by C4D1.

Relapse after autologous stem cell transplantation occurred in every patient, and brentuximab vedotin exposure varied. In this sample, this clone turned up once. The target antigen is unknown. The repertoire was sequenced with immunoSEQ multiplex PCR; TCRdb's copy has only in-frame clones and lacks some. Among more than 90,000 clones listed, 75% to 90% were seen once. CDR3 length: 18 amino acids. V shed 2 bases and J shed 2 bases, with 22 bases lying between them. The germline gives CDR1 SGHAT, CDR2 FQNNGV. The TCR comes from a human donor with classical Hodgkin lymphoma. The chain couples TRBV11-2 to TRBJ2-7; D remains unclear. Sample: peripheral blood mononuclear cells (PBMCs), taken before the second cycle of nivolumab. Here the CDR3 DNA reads TGTGCCAGCAGCTTAAGGTCTCGGATTTGGAGTGGGGCCTACGAGCAGTACTTC. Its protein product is CASSLRSRIWSGAYEQYF.